This TCR beta chain is drawn from a study of cytomegalovirus exposure and HLA in healthy donors. About this clone: The antigen remains unidentified.

Vbeta (60) and Jbeta (13) primers were used in the PCR. TCRdb's table, derived via immunoSEQ multiplex PCR, lists solely in-frame clones and lacks some. The sample lists about 120,000 clones, over 60% seen once, with approximately 6% in the top ten. Study-wide results and limits: Among the most significant clusters, several appeared linked to common viral pathogens in a later analysis. TRBV6-2, TRBV6-3 and some other V segments were unresolvable in 87-base-pair reads. When analyzed later, the rates of TCR association showed variation by HLA locus, with DRB1 the most and HLA-C the fewest.

This CDR3 is 14 amino acids long. With 4 bases removed from V and 2 bases from J, the gap between germline ends came to 12 bases. Looked up from germline, CDR1 is MGHRA and CDR2 is YSYEKL. The material sequenced was PBMCs. This sequence originates from a woman in her thirties or forties in good health and CMV-seronegative. This rearrangement joins TRBV4-1 to TRBJ2-7, with D uncertain. In DNA form, the CDR3 reads TGCGCCAGCAGCCTCCGTAGCCTTGCCTACGAGCAGTACTTC. It encodes CASSLRSLAYEQYF.